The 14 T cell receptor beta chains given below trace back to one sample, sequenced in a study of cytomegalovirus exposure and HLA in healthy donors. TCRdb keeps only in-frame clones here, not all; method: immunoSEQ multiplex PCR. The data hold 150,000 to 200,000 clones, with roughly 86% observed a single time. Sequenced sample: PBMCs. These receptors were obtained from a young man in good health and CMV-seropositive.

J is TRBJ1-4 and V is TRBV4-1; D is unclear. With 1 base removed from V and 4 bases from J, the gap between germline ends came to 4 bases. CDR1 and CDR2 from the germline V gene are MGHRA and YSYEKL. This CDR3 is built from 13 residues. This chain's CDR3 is CASSQAYNEKLFF. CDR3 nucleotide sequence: TGCGCCAGCAGCCAAGCTTATAATGAAAAACTGTTTTTT.

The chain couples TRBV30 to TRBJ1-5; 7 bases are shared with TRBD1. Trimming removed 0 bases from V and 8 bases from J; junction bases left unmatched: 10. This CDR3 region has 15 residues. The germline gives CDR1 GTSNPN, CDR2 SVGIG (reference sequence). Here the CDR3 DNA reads TGTGCCTGGAGTGTCACCTCAGGGGGTATTGAGCCCCAGCATTTT. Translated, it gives CAWSVTSGGIEPQHF.

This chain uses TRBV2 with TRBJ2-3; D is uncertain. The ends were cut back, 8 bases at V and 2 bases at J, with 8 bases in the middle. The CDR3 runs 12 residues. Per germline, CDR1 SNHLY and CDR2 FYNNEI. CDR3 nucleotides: TGTGCCAGCGAGGCCTACACAGATACGCAGTATTTT. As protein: CASEAYTDTQYF.

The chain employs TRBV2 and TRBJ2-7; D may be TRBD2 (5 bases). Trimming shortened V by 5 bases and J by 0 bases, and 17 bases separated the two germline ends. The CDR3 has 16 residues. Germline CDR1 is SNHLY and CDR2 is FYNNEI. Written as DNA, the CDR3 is TGTGCCAGCAGTCGACACCTAGCCGGTAGCTCCTACGAGCAGTACTTC. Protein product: CASSRHLAGSSYEQYF.

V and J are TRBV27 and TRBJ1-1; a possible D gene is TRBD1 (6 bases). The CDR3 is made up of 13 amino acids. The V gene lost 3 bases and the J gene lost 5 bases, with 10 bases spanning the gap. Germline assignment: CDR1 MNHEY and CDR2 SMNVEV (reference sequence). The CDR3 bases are TGTGCCAGCAGTTTTCAGGGGAGTACTGAAGCTTTCTTT. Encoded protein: CASSFQGSTEAFF.

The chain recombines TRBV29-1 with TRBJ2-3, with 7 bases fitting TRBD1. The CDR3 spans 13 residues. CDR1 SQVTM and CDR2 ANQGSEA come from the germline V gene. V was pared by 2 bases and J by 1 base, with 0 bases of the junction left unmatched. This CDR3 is CSVETGGTDTQYF. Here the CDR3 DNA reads TGCAGCGTTGAAACAGGGGGCACAGATACGCAGTATTTT.

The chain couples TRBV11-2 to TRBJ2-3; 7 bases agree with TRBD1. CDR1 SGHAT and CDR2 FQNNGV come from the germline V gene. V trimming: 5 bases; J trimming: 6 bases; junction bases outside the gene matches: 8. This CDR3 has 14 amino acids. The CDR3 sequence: CASSPGQVRDTQYF. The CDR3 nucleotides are TGTGCCAGCAGCCCAGGACAGGTTCGGGATACGCAGTATTTT.

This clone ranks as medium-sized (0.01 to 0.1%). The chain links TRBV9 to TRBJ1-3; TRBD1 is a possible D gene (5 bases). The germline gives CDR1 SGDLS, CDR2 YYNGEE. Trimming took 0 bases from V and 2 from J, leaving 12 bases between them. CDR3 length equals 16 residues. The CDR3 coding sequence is TGTGCCAGCAGCGTAGGGGGCGCATATACTGGAAACACCATATATTTT. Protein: CASSVGGAYTGNTIYF.

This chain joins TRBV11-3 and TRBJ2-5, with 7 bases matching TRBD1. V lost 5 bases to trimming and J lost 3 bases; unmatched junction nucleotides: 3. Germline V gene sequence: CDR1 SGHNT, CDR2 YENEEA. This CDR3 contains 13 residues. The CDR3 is CASSKDRKETQYF. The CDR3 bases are TGTGCCAGCAGCAAGGACAGGAAAGAGACCCAGTACTTC.

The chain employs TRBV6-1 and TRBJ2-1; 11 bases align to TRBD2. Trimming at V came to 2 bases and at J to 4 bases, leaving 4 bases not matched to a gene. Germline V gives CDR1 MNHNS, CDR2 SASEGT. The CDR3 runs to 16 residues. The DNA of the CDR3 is TGTGCCAGCAGTGAATTGAGGACTAGCGGGTACAATGAGCAGTTCTTC. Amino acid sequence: CASSELRTSGYNEQFF.

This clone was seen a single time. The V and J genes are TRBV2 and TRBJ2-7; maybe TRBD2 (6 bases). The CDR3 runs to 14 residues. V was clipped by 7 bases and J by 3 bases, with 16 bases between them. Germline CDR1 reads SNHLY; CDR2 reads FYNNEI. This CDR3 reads CASTTGTYHYEQYF. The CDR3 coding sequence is TGTGCCAGCACAACCGGGACTTACCACTACGAGCAGTACTTC.

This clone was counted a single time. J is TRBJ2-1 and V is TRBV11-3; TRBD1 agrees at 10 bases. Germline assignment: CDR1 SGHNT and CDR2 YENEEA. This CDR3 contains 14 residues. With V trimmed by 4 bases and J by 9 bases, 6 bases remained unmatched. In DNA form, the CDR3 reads TGTGCCAGCAGCTCTGACAGGGGGCGAGGTGAGCAGTTCTTC. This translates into CASSSDRGRGEQFF.

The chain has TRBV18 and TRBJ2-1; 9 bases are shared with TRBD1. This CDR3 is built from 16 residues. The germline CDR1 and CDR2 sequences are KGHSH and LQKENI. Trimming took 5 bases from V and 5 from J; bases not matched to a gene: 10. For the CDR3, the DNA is TGTGCCAGCTCAAACCAACAGGGGGCGTTTAACAATGAGCAGTTCTTC. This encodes CASSNQQGAFNNEQFF.

The CDR3 coding sequence is TGTGCCAGCAGTGCGACTTGGGAGAAGACCCAGTACTTC. The encoded protein is CASSATWEKTQYF. The V call is TRBV6-1, the J call TRBJ2-5; D is possibly TRBD2 (5 bases). The CDR3 is made up of 13 amino acids. V was trimmed by 4 bases and J by 6 bases, leaving 12 bases between them. The germline V gene has CDR1 MNHNS and CDR2 SASEGT.